This T cell receptor (beta chain) was observed in a study of cytomegalovirus exposure and HLA in healthy donors. Across the study: There were roughly 80 million unique TCRs (from HLA-typed donors) in an early data release. Study conclusions and caveats: Prediction of most subjects' HLA-A and HLA-B alleles by TCR beta sequences was reportedly accurate.

With V trimmed by 4 bases and J by 2 bases, 9 bases remained unmatched. The CDR3 is 17 amino acids. CDR1 is LGHNA, CDR2 YSLEER, per germline. Primers: 60 Vbeta forward and 13 Jbeta reverse. The method was immunoSEQ multiplex PCR; TCRdb's version includes in-frame clones alone and lacks a portion of them. The table includes roughly 110,000 clones, 74% detected once. To note about this clone: Its specificity is unknown.

V is TRBV4-3 and J is TRBJ2-1; 9 bases are a match to TRBD2. Sequencing was done on a sample of PBMCs. This clonotype originated in a man in his thirties or forties in good health and CMV-seropositive. The CDR3 region is CASSPWGLAGTYNEQFF. CDR3 bases: TGCGCCAGCAGCCCCTGGGGGCTAGCGGGAACCTACAATGAGCAGTTCTTC.